This entry lists 19 T cell receptor beta chains sequenced from one sample in a study of shared T cell receptors in the human thymus. Profiling relied on immunoSEQ multiplex PCR, and the TCRdb table lists in-frame clones only, not all of them. The sample lists hundreds of thousands of clones, over 75% occurring once. The sample was also linked to a second study, of human thymus T cells.

The specimen was thymocytes. These TCRs come from a boy in the first two years of life with a congenital heart defect.

The chain is built from TRBV19 and TRBJ1-2; TRBD1 matches at 8 bases. J was trimmed by 6 bases and V by 3 bases; bases with no gene match: 9. This CDR3 comprises 15 residues. Germline V gene data show CDR1 as LNHDA and CDR2 as SQIVND (reference sequence). CDR3 sequence: CASSMSGGQGDGYTF. DNA for the CDR3: TGTGCCAGTAGTATGTCCGGAGGACAGGGCGATGGCTACACCTTC.

The chain has TRBV6-4 and TRBJ2-2; 7 bases map to TRBD1. Germline V gene sequence: CDR1 MRHNA, CDR2 SNTAGT. This CDR3 spans 16 amino acids. J lost 0 bases, V lost 2 bases, and 3 bases had no gene match. Here the CDR3 DNA reads TGTGCCAGCAGTGACGGACAGGCTGCGAACACCGGGGAGCTGTTTTTT. Protein product: CASSDGQAANTGELFF.

V gene TRBV4-1 combines with J gene TRBJ1-5; unclear D gene. The V end was cut by 1 base, the J end by 2 bases, with 12 bases between. The CDR3 is 16 amino acids. Germline-derived CDR1 and CDR2 are MGHRA and YSYEKL. CDR3 loop: CASSQVREKGNQPQHF. CDR3 coding DNA: TGCGCCAGCAGCCAAGTAAGGGAGAAGGGCAATCAGCCCCAGCATTTT.

This chain joins TRBV18 and TRBJ2-7, with 9 nucleotides matching TRBD2. With 3 bases clipped from V and 2 bases from J, the junction kept 5 bases outside the gene matches. Germline assignment: CDR1 KGHSH and CDR2 LQKENI. CDR3 length: 15 residues. CDR3 DNA: TGTGCCAGCTCACCTGAACTAGCGGGCGCCTACGAGCAGTACTTC. Protein: CASSPELAGAYEQYF. Full variable domain (rest looked up from reference TRBV18 and TRBJ2-7): NAGVMQNPRHLVRRRGQEARLRCSPMKGHSHVYWYRQLPEEGLKFMVYLQKENIIDESGMPKERFSAEFPKEGPSILRIQQVVRGDSAAYFCASSPELAGAYEQYFGPGTRLTVT.

This chain joins TRBV29-1 and TRBJ2-3; possibly TRBD1 for D (7 bases). The V gene lost 5 bases and the J gene lost 14 bases, with 29 bases spanning the gap. The CDR3 length is 15 residues. CDR1 is SQVTM and CDR2 is ANQGSEA in the germline V gene. The CDR3 loop is CSVRIQGGLYVAVYF. The CDR3 bases are TGCAGCGTTCGGATTCAGGGGGGTCTTTATGTAGCAGTGTATTTT.

This rearrangement joins TRBV9 to TRBJ2-3, with unresolved D. The germline V gene encodes CDR1 SGDLS and CDR2 YYNGEE. The CDR3 runs 13 residues. V was shortened by 4 bases and J by 5 bases, with 11 bases between the two germline ends. CDR3 amino acids: CASSPRYKDTQYF. In DNA form, the CDR3 reads TGTGCCAGCAGCCCCCGATACAAAGATACGCAGTATTTT.

This chain connects TRBV6-4 to TRBJ2-3; possible D gene TRBD2, 5 bases. The ends were cut back, 6 bases at V and 2 bases at J, with 21 bases in the middle. CDR1 is MRHNA, CDR2 SNTAGT, per germline. The CDR3 is 17 amino acids. The CDR3 spells CASSPRAERINTDTQYF. In DNA, the CDR3 is TGTGCCAGCAGCCCGAGGGCGGAGCGGATTAACACAGATACGCAGTATTTT.

As to this clone: An end of the junction does not agree with germline; a read error may underlie this. Other DNA sequences in the sample encode the same CDR3. V and J are TRBV19 and TRBJ1-1; 8 bases fit TRBD1. This CDR3 contains 14 residues. Germline V gene sequence: CDR1 LNHDA, CDR2 SQIVND (reference sequence). CDR3: CASSMTGDNLEAFF. In nucleotides, the CDR3 is TGTGCCAGTAGTATGACAGGGGATAACCTTGAAGCCTTCTTT.

The rearrangement joins TRBV28 to TRBJ1-5; a weak D match, TRBD1 (5 bases). The CDR3 is 15 amino acids. CDR1 is MDHEN and CDR2 is SYDVKM in the germline V gene. V lost 6 bases and J lost 2, with 14 bases in between. As DNA, the CDR3 is TGTGCCAGCAGCCCCCAGGGCGGGGGCAATCAGCCCCAGCATTTT. Its protein is CASSPQGGGNQPQHF.

The count of this clone is one. The chain joins TRBV6-6 to TRBJ2-2, with TRBD1 identical over 8 bases. CDR3 length: 15 residues. The V gene's germline CDR1 is MNHNY and CDR2 SVGAGI (reference sequence). With V trimmed by 7 bases and J by 1 base, 5 bases remained unmatched. This CDR3 is CASTMGTGNTGELFF. The DNA for the CDR3 is TGTGCCAGCACCATGGGGACAGGGAACACCGGGGAGCTGTTTTTT.

The chain links TRBV27 to TRBJ1-1, with D unclear. Germline lookup yields CDR1 MNHEY and CDR2 SMNVEV (reference sequence). The V end was cut by 10 bases, the J end by 0 bases, with 12 bases between. The CDR3 is 13 residues long. The CDR3 nucleotides read TGTGCCACCGTAAGCCGCATGAACACTGAAGCTTTCTTT. Translated: CATVSRMNTEAFF.

The chain employs TRBV11-3 and TRBJ2-3; 7 bases fit TRBD2. With 0 bases clipped from V and 0 bases from J, the junction kept 9 bases outside the gene matches. The germline CDR1 and CDR2 sequences are SGHNT and YENEEA. The CDR3 has 18 residues. This chain's CDR3 is CASSLDPYGGRSTDTQYF. The CDR3, as DNA: TGTGCCAGCAGCTTAGATCCTTATGGCGGGAGAAGCACAGATACGCAGTATTTT.

This chain connects TRBV7-9 to TRBJ2-3, with 8 bases identical to TRBD2. Looked up from germline, CDR1 is SEHNR and CDR2 is FQNEAQ (reference sequence). With 5 bases clipped from V and 0 bases from J, the junction kept 13 bases outside the gene matches. The CDR3 is 18 residues long. Here the CDR3 DNA reads TGTGCCAGCAGCGTCGTTGGGCGACTAGCGCCTAGCACAGATACGCAGTATTTT. It is translated as CASSVVGRLAPSTDTQYF.

This clone was found a few times. Other DNA sequences in this sample translate to the same CDR3. This chain joins TRBV20-1 and TRBJ1-3; D is undetermined. CDR1 and CDR2 (germline): DFQATT, SNEGSKA (reference sequence). The CDR3 totals 11 residues. V shed 2 bases and J shed 3 bases, with 2 bases lying between them. The CDR3, as DNA: TGCAGTGCTAGACTTGGAAACACCATATATTTT. Translation gives CSARLGNTIYF.

The chain combines TRBV7-2 with TRBJ1-2; 9 positions agree with TRBD1. V lost 4 bases to trimming and J lost 2 bases; unmatched junction nucleotides: 5. The CDR3 has 15 amino acids. Germline V CDR1 and CDR2: SGHTA, FQGNSA. The CDR3 reads CASSSDRGPNYGYTF. CDR3 sequence (DNA): TGTGCCAGCAGCTCGGACAGGGGCCCAAACTATGGCTACACCTTC.

Worth noting for this clone: At one boundary the junction diverges from the germline segment, which might be a read error. The genes are TRBV7-7 and TRBJ2-3; TRBD2 aligns across 11 bases. Germline V CDR1 and CDR2: SSHAT, FNYEAQ (reference sequence). This CDR3 region has 16 residues. CDR3 residues: CASSLGTSGRGDTQYF. The CDR3 coding sequence is TGTGCTAGCAGCTTAGGCACTAGCGGGAGAGGAGACACGCAGTATTTT.

This clone was counted once. The chain couples TRBV27 to TRBJ2-1, with D unresolved. V lost 2 bases, J lost 2 bases, and 7 bases lay in between. Germline loops: CDR1 MNHEY, CDR2 SMNVEV (reference sequence). The CDR3 runs to 14 residues. This CDR3 reads CASSLIPPYNEQFF. The CDR3 DNA reads as TGTGCCAGCAGTTTAATTCCTCCCTACAATGAGCAGTTCTTC.

The V gene is TRBV28, the J gene TRBJ1-4; D ambiguous. Germline V gene sequence: CDR1 MDHEN, CDR2 SYDVKM. With 8 bases removed from V and 11 bases from J, the gap between germline ends came to 24 bases. CDR3 size: 15 residues. In DNA form, the CDR3 reads TGTGCCAGCGGGAGTTCGGTCGACCCCAAGCGGAAACTGTTTTTT. This sequence encodes CASGSSVDPKRKLFF.

A single count supports this clone. CDR3 protein: CASSFDDEVHEAFF. The CDR3 bases are TGTGCCAGCAGCTTCGATGACGAGGTACACGAAGCTTTCTTT. The chain employs TRBV7-4 and TRBJ1-1; D gene ambiguous. V lost 3 bases and J 8 bases, leaving 16 bases between the germline ends. The CDR3 extends over 14 amino acids. From germline, CDR1 is SGHVT and CDR2 SQSDAQ.